This TCR beta chain was documented in a study of shared clonotypes between healthy human individuals (dated by TCRdb to about 2020). Context from the whole study: The cohort included three men and a couple of women between 18 and 49 years of age. To estimate repertoire size and how much clonotype sharing occurs between individuals, the study deeply sequenced the blood TCR repertoires of roughly 5 healthy adults. To increase sequencing depth and limit assay-specific biases, different laboratories used diverse techniques to prepare libraries and sequence TCR repertoires. Per donor, leukapheresis produced somewhere between about 0.9 and 9.5 billion PBMCs. For each donor, three plates each were used for CD4 naive and CD4 memory, two plates were used for CD8 naive, and one plate was used for CD8 memory.

What the study reported, not specific to this receptor: Sampling was restricted to blood, and TCR repertoires in tissue are likely to differ from TCR repertoires in blood. Because the study included only a small number of donors, the genetic and exposure-history diversity represented was limited. Estimated clonotype richness was generally larger for naive than for memory subsets. When several donors were compared, the shared fraction of clonotypes was approximately 5% for naive CD4, approximately 3.3% for naive CD8, more than 2% for memory CD4, and less than 0.5% for memory CD8. Clonotypes shared by all four sorted-subset donors showed higher generation probabilities than non-shared clonotypes. Based on pairwise subsampling, the degree of clonotype sharing among donors was expected to be affected by sequencing depth. Rarefaction of sorted-subset datasets indicated incomplete sequencing despite the large sequencing depth.

TCR CDR3 regions were amplified from genomic DNA by multiplex PCR using the deep immunoSEQ assay. Genomic DNA extracted from each cell subset was distributed evenly over all wells of several immunoSEQ 96-well plates, and each plate served as one replicate. Each replicate PCR for sorted subsets received approximately 200 ng genomic DNA, equal to about 30,000 T cell genomes. Purified libraries were quantified with a Qubit 3.0 fluorometer, sized on a Bioanalyzer 2100, and re-quantified with the KAPA Library Quantification kit. A separate single-read 150-cycle Illumina NextSeq 550 flow cell was used to sequence each immunoSEQ 96-well plate. The original pipeline was this. The immunoSEQ output contained only junctional sequences without quality scores, so filtering could not match that applied to full-length reads. To assign V/J genes and CDR3, sequences were annotated using PyIR, a Python wrapper for IgBLAST v1.9, with IMGT germline references. Reads with weak V/J assignments (E-value above 1e-6), missing CDR3, stop codons, out-of-frame junctions, or ambiguous translated residues were removed. V3J clonotypes were defined as sequences sharing the same inferred V gene, J gene, and CDR3 amino acid sequence. The percentage overlap between two repertoires was calculated by dividing the number of shared unique clonotypes by the size of the smaller repertoire. Richness of each repertoire was evaluated using RTK rarefaction, the Chao1 estimator, and Recon v2.1 estimates of unobserved clonotypes. Generation probabilities were computed with OLGA for all TCRbeta clonotypes obtained by the gDNA method from several donors. TCRdb mirrors the immuneACCESS table, restricted to in-frame sequences. Some clones are absent from its copies; in checked studies, under half trace to an unresolved V gene, and the reason for the others is unknown. The V and J calls and clone size were taken over from that table, and D and trimming were inferred from the DNA. The sample data list about 1 million clones, and around four fifths of these were observed just once. The top ten hold approximately 1.5% of the sample.

About this clone itself: Its antigen is not yet known. Nothing much larger sits one base from this clone, and base qualities are not available.

Counted from cysteine to phenylalanine, this CDR3 has 12 amino acids. The entry retains the CDR3 DNA only, 36 bases that are in frame from base 1. A distance of 2 bases separates the germline ends of V and J, which lose 2 bases and 3 bases respectively. Per the germline V gene, MDHEN is the CDR1 and SYDVKM is the CDR2. The donors were healthy, HIV-negative adults with no recently reported acute infections or vaccinations. Only Caucasian adults living in Nashville, Tennessee, USA were represented among the donors. CD4+ T cells were enriched by magnetic negative selection, after which naive cells were positively selected on CD45RA and the negative fraction was taken as the memory subset. Blood was obtained by leukapheresis, after which PBMCs were separated by Ficoll-Histopaque density gradient centrifugation and cryopreserved in liquid nitrogen vapor phase. Analytical flow cytometry was used to check the purity and quantity of each magnetically sorted T cell population. Genomic DNA was isolated from every sorted fraction and measured by UV absorbance on a Nanodrop 2000c.

The source material was memory CD4+ T cells sorted from blood. According to the study, the label for this sample's cell subset or site signals: CD45RA-negative fraction. The chain couples TRBV28 to TRBJ2-4; no D gene call is confident. The TCR originated in a man between 18 and 29 years old in good health. The CDR3 has the sequence CASSLNKNIQYF. The nucleotide sequence reads as follows: TGTGCCAGCAGTTTAAACAAAAACATTCAGTACTTC. The entire variable domain, with the stretches around the CDR3 drawn from the reference TRBV28 and TRBJ2-4 proteins, is DVKVTQSSRYLVKRTGEKVFLECVQDMDHENMFWYRQDPGLGLRLIYFSYDVKMKEKGDIPEGYSVSREKKERFSLILESASTNQTSMYLCASSLNKNIQYFGAGTRLSVL.